This TCR beta chain was found in a study of cytomegalovirus exposure and HLA in healthy donors. Across the study: Approximately 81% of roughly 400 genotyped donors fell in the Caucasian-associated ancestry cluster. Study results and caveats: Available immune exposure information covered CMV serostatus only. The HLA-A and HLA-B alleles of most subjects were reportedly predicted accurately from TCR beta sequences.

Unrecorded immune exposure was likely among donors, who were nominally healthy when sampled. Use of 60 Vbeta and 13 Jbeta primers characterized the PCR. The method was immunoSEQ multiplex PCR; TCRdb's version includes in-frame clones alone and lacks a portion of them. The sample consists of under 200,000 clones, 65% to 85% of them appearing once. A remark on this clone: The antigen is unknown.

This TCR was recovered from a woman aged 50 to 60 in good health and CMV-seropositive. The sample consisted of PBMCs.

The CDR3 DNA reads TGTGCCAGCAGTTTAGCAGGGGGCAGGGGCTACACCTTC. Translating it yields CASSLAGGRGYTF. The chain carries TRBV27 and TRBJ1-2; 8 bases line up with TRBD1. CDR1 MNHEY and CDR2 SMNVEV come from the germline V gene (reference sequence). The CDR3 has 13 amino acids. V lost 2 bases to trimming and J lost 8 bases; unmatched junction nucleotides: 4.